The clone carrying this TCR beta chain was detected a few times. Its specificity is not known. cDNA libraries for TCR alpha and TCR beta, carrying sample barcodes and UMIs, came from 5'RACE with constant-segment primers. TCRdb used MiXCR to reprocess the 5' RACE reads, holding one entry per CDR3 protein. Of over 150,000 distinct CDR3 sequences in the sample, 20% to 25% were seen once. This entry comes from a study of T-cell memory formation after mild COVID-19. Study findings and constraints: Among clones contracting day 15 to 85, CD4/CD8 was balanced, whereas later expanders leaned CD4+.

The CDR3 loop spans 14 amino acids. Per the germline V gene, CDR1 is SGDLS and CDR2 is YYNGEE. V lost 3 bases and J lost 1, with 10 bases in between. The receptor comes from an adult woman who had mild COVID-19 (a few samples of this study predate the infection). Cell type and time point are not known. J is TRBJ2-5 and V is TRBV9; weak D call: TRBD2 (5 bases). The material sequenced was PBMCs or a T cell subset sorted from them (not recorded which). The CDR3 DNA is TGTGCCAGCAGCGCGAGCGGAGTCCAAGAGACCCAGTACTTC. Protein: CASSASGVQETQYF. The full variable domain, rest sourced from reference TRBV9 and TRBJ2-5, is DSGVTQTPKHLITATGQRVTLRCSPRSGDLSVYWYQQSLDQGLQFLIQYYNGEERAKGNILERFSAQQFPDLHSELNLSSLELGDSALYFCASSASGVQETQYFGPGTRLLVL.